This T cell receptor beta chain is from a study of blood T cells in healthy people across ages. Isolation yielded PBMCs, at least 7 million per sample, in every case. The CDR3 totals 14 residues. Trimming left V 3 bases short and J 5 bases short, with 10 bases between. PCR was performed a second time for 7 to 11 cycles using a sample-barcoded 5' primer and a J-beta primer mix. TCRdb reprocessed the 5' RACE reads via MiXCR and lists one record per CDR3 protein. The sample has about 840,000 distinct CDR3 sequences, almost 30% seen once; the top ten hold roughly 10%. These data are also associated with another study on T cells of mothers and their children.

The rearrangement links TRBV12-3 or TRBV12-4 to TRBJ1-4, with D possibly being TRBD1 (5 bases). The source material was blood. The source of this sequence is a woman in her thirties or forties in good health. The CDR3: CASSFGRANEKLFF. CDR3 nucleotides: TGTGCCAGCAGTTTTGGCAGGGCCAATGAAAAACTGTTTTTT.